Shown below are 29 T cell receptor beta chains from a single sample sequenced in a study of T cells after yellow fever vaccination. MiXCR, run by TCRdb on the 5' RACE reads, gives a single entry per CDR3 protein. The profile covers around 46,000 distinct CDR3 sequences, with roughly 7% appearing a single time and over 14% taken by the ten largest. Here the sequenced sample was CD8+ T cells not binding an NS4B(214-222) dextramer, sorted from PBMCs, taken 45 days after the yellow fever booster vaccination. These TCRs come from a young man who received the YFV17D yellow fever vaccine.

This clonotype came up many times. V usage is TRBV7-8 and J usage is TRBJ1-1; no clear D. CDR1 SGHVS and CDR2 FQNEAQ come from the germline V gene. CDR3 length: 16 amino acids. With 1 base removed from V and 4 bases from J, the gap between germline ends came to 16 bases. The CDR3 region has the DNA TGTGCCAGCAGCTTAGTCCCACGGGAGGGTTCCACTGAAGCTTTCTTT. This sequence encodes CASSLVPREGSTEAFF.

The table lists this clonotype with many counts. The CDR3 DNA sequence: TGCAGCGTTTCGCGGACGGGCGACTATGGCTACACCTTC. It translates to CSVSRTGDYGYTF. This chain connects TRBV29-1 to TRBJ1-2, with unresolved D. Germline V gene sequence: CDR1 SQVTM, CDR2 ANQGSEA. This CDR3 region has 13 residues. V was pared by 5 bases and J by 3 bases, with 13 bases between.

In regard to this clonotype: Since a much larger clone is just one base distant, this may be a read error. V usage is TRBV6-2 or TRBV6-3 and J usage is TRBJ2-1; tentatively, D is TRBD1 or TRBD2 (6 bases each). V lost 6 bases to trimming and J lost 6 bases, with 18 bases between them. The CDR3 extends over 15 amino acids. Germline assignment: CDR1 MNHEY and CDR2 SVGEGT. Here the CDR3 reads CASSPYYGGLNEQFF. In DNA form, the CDR3 reads TGTGCCAGCAGCCCCTATTATGGGGGGCTCAATGAGCAGTTCTTC.

This clonotype was seen many times. V gene TRBV12-3 or TRBV12-4 combines with J gene TRBJ1-2; no clear D gene. The CDR3 contains 12 residues. The V end lost 1 base, the J end lost 8 bases, and 8 bases lay between the germline ends. The CDR3: CASSLGGVGYTF. The DNA of the CDR3 is TGTGCCAGCAGTTTAGGAGGTGTAGGCTACACCTTC.

This clonotype came up a few times. The rearrangement joins TRBV4-3 to TRBJ2-2; D might be TRBD1 (6 bases). The V end was cut by 1 base, the J end by 3 bases, with 9 bases between. The germline gives CDR1 LGHNA, CDR2 YSLEER. This CDR3 spans 15 amino acids. The CDR3 DNA sequence: TGCGCCAGCAGCCAAGGACAGGACCACACCGGGGAGCTGTTTTTT. The encoded protein is CASSQGQDHTGELFF.

At least ten counts were recorded for this clonotype. This rearrangement joins TRBV4-3 to TRBJ2-2; 9 bases align to TRBD1. J lost 4 bases, V lost 4 bases, and 7 bases had no gene match. This CDR3 comprises 16 residues. In germline, CDR1 is LGHNA, CDR2 YSLEER. CDR3 in amino acids: CASSLDRGGTTGELFF. As DNA, the CDR3 is TGCGCCAGCAGCCTCGACAGGGGGGGGACCACCGGGGAGCTGTTTTTT.

This clonotype was seen at least ten times. V usage is TRBV5-5 and J usage is TRBJ2-3; 14 bases agree with TRBD2. Trimming removed 7 bases from V and 1 base from J; junction bases left unmatched: 2. The CDR3 runs to 15 residues. Per germline, CDR1 SGHKS and CDR2 YYEKEE (reference sequence). The DNA of the CDR3 is TGTGCCAGCCGGGGACTAGCGGGAGGCACAGATACGCAGTATTTT. Protein: CASRGLAGGTDTQYF.

This clonotype was detected many times. The rearrangement uses TRBV9 and TRBJ2-7; TRBD2 aligns across 10 bases. The CDR3 has 15 amino acids. Per the germline V gene, CDR1 is SGDLS and CDR2 is YYNGEE. V was pared by 0 bases and J by 6 bases, with 6 bases of the junction left unmatched. The DNA of the CDR3 is TGTGCCAGCAGCGTAGACGGGACTAGCGCTGGCGAGCAGTACTTC. Encoded protein: CASSVDGTSAGEQYF.

This clonotype was found many times. The V gene is TRBV6-6, the J gene TRBJ2-5; D gene unclear. This CDR3 has 13 residues. Trimming stripped 2 bases from V and 3 bases from J, with 7 bases between. Germline CDR1 MNHNY, CDR2 SVGAGI (reference sequence). The CDR3 bases are TGTGCCAGCAGTTACGGGCCAGAAGAGACCCAGTACTTC. As protein: CASSYGPEETQYF.

This clonotype has at least ten counts. The chain uses TRBV27 and TRBJ2-7; 9 nucleotides match TRBD2. CDR3 length: 16 amino acids. The J segment lost 0 bases and the V segment lost 8 bases, leaving 11 bases of the junction unmatched. Germline V lookup: CDR1 MNHEY, CDR2 SMNVEV (reference sequence). The CDR3 DNA is TGTGCCAGCTCAGCGCTCGGCGGGAGGGACTCCTACGAGCAGTACTTC. As protein: CASSALGGRDSYEQYF.

The table lists this clonotype with many counts. This chain links TRBV20-1 with TRBJ2-7; D not certain. Germline assignment: CDR1 DFQATT and CDR2 SNEGSKA (reference sequence). V was cut by 0 bases and J by 6 bases, with 9 bases left in between. This CDR3 region has 12 residues. CDR3 loop: CSARDLVAEQYF. DNA of the CDR3: TGCAGTGCTAGAGATTTGGTCGCCGAGCAGTACTTC.

In this sample, this clonotype turned up many times. This sequence joins TRBV10-1 and TRBJ2-5, with D perhaps assigned TRBD1 or TRBD2 (5 bases each). The CDR3 contains 14 residues. Germline V gene data show CDR1 as WNHNN and CDR2 as SYGVQD (reference sequence). V was clipped by 2 bases and J by 4 bases, with 11 bases between them. In nucleotides, the CDR3 is TGCGCCAGCAGTGAGCTCGGGGCCGGAGAGACCCAGTACTTC. It yields the protein CASSELGAGETQYF.

This clonotype has a count of ten or more. V and J are TRBV6-1 and TRBJ2-1; TRBD1 matches at 7 bases. The ends lost 6 bases at V and 5 bases at J; junction bases unmatched: 13. This CDR3 has 16 residues. Germline V gene data show CDR1 as MNHNS and CDR2 as SASEGT. CDR3 loop: CASSLERGRGHNEQFF. DNA of the CDR3: TGTGCCAGCAGCCTCGAGAGGGGGCGCGGACACAATGAGCAGTTCTTC.

This clonotype was recorded many times. This sequence joins TRBV7-9 and TRBJ2-3, with D maybe TRBD1 (6 bases). Germline loops: CDR1 SEHNR, CDR2 FQNEAQ (reference sequence). CDR3 length equals 16 residues. Trimming took off 4 bases at V and 3 bases at J, with 17 bases between the two ends. The CDR3 sequence is CASSYGQHIGTDTQYF. CDR3 coding DNA: TGTGCCAGCAGCTATGGACAGCATATAGGGACAGATACGCAGTATTTT.

Many counts were recorded for this clonotype. The J gene is TRBJ1-1, the V gene TRBV10-1; tentatively, D is TRBD1 (6 bases). This CDR3 has 15 amino acids. CDR1 WNHNN and CDR2 SYGVQD come from the germline V gene (reference sequence). Between the trimmed V and J ends, which lost 2 bases and 1 base, there was a span of 11 bases. In nucleotides, the CDR3 is TGCGCCAGCAGTGAGAACAGGGTGCCGAACACTGAAGCTTTCTTT. This gives the protein CASSENRVPNTEAFF.

This clonotype was seen many times. The V call is TRBV24-1, the J call TRBJ2-2; TRBD2 agrees at 7 bases. Germline V gene sequence: CDR1 KGHDR, CDR2 SFDVKD. With 4 bases clipped from V and 6 bases from J, the junction kept 7 bases outside the gene matches. This CDR3 is 15 amino acids long. Written as DNA, the CDR3 is TGTGCCACCAGTGACCCCACCGGGGGGTCCGGGGAGCTGTTTTTT. Translating it yields CATSDPTGGSGELFF.

This clonotype appeared many times. The chain employs TRBV30 and TRBJ1-1; possible D gene TRBD1, 5 bases. CDR3 length: 13 amino acids. V lost 2 bases and J 0 bases, leaving 7 bases between the germline ends. Looked up from germline, CDR1 is GTSNPN and CDR2 is SVGIG (reference sequence). CDR3 coding DNA: TGTGCCTGGAGTAGGACACTGAACACTGAAGCTTTCTTT. Translation: CAWSRTLNTEAFF. Looking up the rest from reference TRBV30 and TRBJ1-1 gives the full variable domain: SQTIHQWPATLVQPVGSPLSLECTVEGTSNPNLYWYRQAAGRGLQLLFYSVGIGQISSEVPQNLSASRPQDRQFILSSKKLLLSDSGFYLCAWSRTLNTEAFFGQGTRLTVV.

In this sample, this clonotype turned up many times. V gene TRBV12-3 or TRBV12-4 combines with J gene TRBJ2-3; unclear D gene. V was cut by 2 bases and J by 6 bases, with 9 bases left in between. There are 13 residues in the CDR3. Here the CDR3 reads CASSLSLGDTQYF. CDR3 coding DNA: TGTGCCAGCAGTTTATCATTGGGCGATACGCAGTATTTT.

At least ten counts were recorded for this clonotype. The CDR3 reads CASSFDVSGTDTQYF. CDR3 nucleotide sequence: TGTGCCAGCAGCTTCGACGTTAGCGGAACAGATACGCAGTATTTT. The chain combines TRBV11-2 with TRBJ2-3, with TRBD2 as a possible D gene (6 bases). This CDR3 has 15 amino acids. Germline V gene lookup returns CDR1 SGHAT and CDR2 FQNNGV. Trimming cost V 3 bases and J 3 bases, with 13 bases left between them.

This clonotype showed up many times. The rearrangement joins TRBV11-2 to TRBJ2-5, with TRBD1 as a possible D gene (6 bases). V was trimmed by 5 bases and J by 0 bases, leaving 13 bases between them. The CDR3 extends over 15 amino acids. Germline lookup yields CDR1 SGHAT and CDR2 FQNNGV. CDR3 residues: CASSVRDTYQETQYF. The DNA for the CDR3 is TGTGCCAGCAGCGTCCGGGACACGTACCAAGAGACCCAGTACTTC.

At least ten counts were recorded for this clonotype. The rearrangement uses TRBV10-3 and TRBJ2-3; 7 nucleotides agree with TRBD2. CDR1 and CDR2 from the germline V gene are ENHRY and SYGVKD. J lost 2 bases, V lost 2 bases, and 1 base had no gene match. The CDR3 loop spans 14 amino acids. The CDR3 DNA is TGTGCCATCAGTGAGCTAGCGGTCACAGATACGCAGTATTTT. This codes for CAISELAVTDTQYF.

This clonotype was observed a single time. A read error is possible here, since a much larger clone lies one base away. The chain couples TRBV27 to TRBJ2-3; D not certain. CDR3 length: 18 residues. Germline loops: CDR1 MNHEY, CDR2 SMNVEV (reference sequence). V gave up 4 bases and J gave up 9 bases, with 29 bases separating them. CDR3 protein: CASSSNEQLLLSVVTQYF. CDR3 nucleotide sequence: TGTGCCAGCAGTTCAAACGAACAACTCCTCCTCTCAGTGGTGACGCAGTATTTT.

A word on this clonotype: Germline is not matched at one junction end, which may reflect a read error. The chain has TRBV20-1 and TRBJ2-7; D not resolved. The V gene's germline CDR1 is DFQATT and CDR2 SNEGSKA (reference sequence). The CDR3 consists of 12 residues. The CDR3, as DNA: TGCAGTGATAGAGATCGTGGGTACGAGCAGTACTTC. Its translation is CSDRDRGYEQYF.

In this sample, this clonotype turned up many times. This chain connects TRBV7-9 to TRBJ2-1; no clear D gene. The CDR3 totals 13 residues. Germline CDR1 is SEHNR and CDR2 is FQNEAQ (reference sequence). Trimming removed 5 bases at V and 5 bases at J, with 10 bases between. The CDR3 DNA is TGTGCCAGCAGCATTTACACTAACAATGAGCAGTTCTTC. It encodes CASSIYTNNEQFF. The whole variable domain, remainder taken from reference TRBV7-9 and TRBJ2-1, is DTGVSQNPRHKITKRGQNVTFRCDPISEHNRLYWYRQTLGQGPEFLTYFQNEAQLEKSRLLSDRFSAERPKGSFSTLEIQRTEQGDSAMYLCASSIYTNNEQFFGPGTRLTVL.

This clonotype was counted ten times or more. This CDR3 reads CASSLYIGWGQETQYF. The CDR3 DNA sequence: TGTGCCAGCAGTTTATATATAGGGTGGGGGCAAGAGACCCAGTACTTC. This chain connects TRBV28 to TRBJ2-5; TRBD1 or TRBD2 may be the D gene (5 bases each). Germline CDR1 is MDHEN and CDR2 is SYDVKM. Trimming cost V 1 base and J 2 bases, with 14 bases left between them. This CDR3 comprises 16 residues.

Ten or more counts support this clonotype. This rearrangement joins TRBV7-6 to TRBJ2-1; D is undetermined. This CDR3 is 13 amino acids long. Germline V lookup: CDR1 SGHVS, CDR2 FNYEAQ. Trimming removed 0 bases from V and 6 bases from J, with 6 bases in between. CDR3 residues: CASSLALFNEQFF. Here the CDR3 DNA reads TGTGCCAGCAGCTTAGCCCTGTTCAATGAGCAGTTCTTC.

This clonotype was seen many times. V and J are TRBV9 and TRBJ2-3, with a tentative D call TRBD2 (5 bases). Trimming stripped 0 bases from V and 1 base from J, with 9 bases between. The CDR3 is 15 residues long. The V gene's germline CDR1 is SGDLS and CDR2 YYNGEE. As DNA, the CDR3 is TGTGCCAGCAGCGTAGAGGGTAGCGGCACAGATACGCAGTATTTT. As protein: CASSVEGSGTDTQYF.

A few counts support this clonotype. The rearrangement joins TRBV11-2 to TRBJ2-6; no clear D gene. Trimming pared 1 base from V and 0 bases from J, leaving 4 bases between. The CDR3 has 15 amino acids. From germline, CDR1 is SGHAT and CDR2 FQNNGV. The CDR3 protein is CASSLAISGANVLTF. The CDR3 nucleotides are TGTGCCAGCAGCTTAGCGATCTCTGGGGCCAACGTCCTGACTTTC.

This clonotype was seen at least ten times. The J gene is TRBJ2-2, the V gene TRBV7-2, with no clear D. Germline V CDR1 and CDR2: SGHTA, FQGNSA. CDR3 size: 14 residues. The V and J ends lost 3 bases and 9 bases respectively, with 14 bases between them. In DNA, the CDR3 is TGTGCCAGCAGCTTTGATCCTGGGTCACGGGAGCTGTTTTTT. Amino acids: CASSFDPGSRELFF.